The 32 T cell receptor beta chains listed next were all sequenced from one sample in a study of PD-1 blockade in classical Hodgkin lymphoma. The data were produced by immunoSEQ multiplex PCR, yet TCRdb's version contains in-frame clones alone and is incomplete. The top ten clones hold roughly 13% of a sample with about 40,000 clones, roughly three quarters of them seen once. In every patient, relapse followed autologous stem cell transplantation, while exposure to brentuximab vedotin differed. The sequencing used peripheral blood mononuclear cells (PBMCs), collected before the second cycle of nivolumab. The receptors were gathered from a human donor with classical Hodgkin lymphoma.

This chain uses TRBV7-2 with TRBJ2-7; 10 bases are a match to TRBD2. The V gene's germline CDR1 is SGHTA and CDR2 FQGNSA. The CDR3 length is 15 residues. J gave up 4 bases and V 4 bases, and 7 bases lay outside the gene matches. The CDR3 coding sequence is TGTGCCAGCAGCTCCGCTAGCGGGGGCCAATACGAGCAGTACTTC. Its protein is CASSSASGGQYEQYF.

The V and J genes are TRBV6-6 and TRBJ1-2; 8 bases map to TRBD1. The germline gives CDR1 MNHNY, CDR2 SVGAGI (reference sequence). This CDR3 region has 13 residues. V was clipped by 6 bases and J by 4 bases; unmatched bases: 4. CDR3: CASRSGTGYGYTF. The CDR3 coding sequence is TGTGCCAGCAGATCCGGGACAGGCTATGGCTACACCTTC.

This clone was seen just once. The V and J genes are TRBV28 and TRBJ1-2; D possibly corresponds to TRBD1 (6 bases). The CDR3 has 14 residues. Germline assignment: CDR1 MDHEN and CDR2 SYDVKM. The V end lost 2 bases, the J end lost 4 bases, and 11 bases lay between the germline ends. The CDR3 DNA reads as TGTGCCAGCAGTTTAAGGACAGTTACCTATGGCTACACCTTC. This encodes CASSLRTVTYGYTF.

This rearrangement joins TRBV7-9 to TRBJ2-1, with D unclear. The CDR3 totals 10 residues. Germline V gene lookup returns CDR1 SEHNR and CDR2 FQNEAQ (reference sequence). Trimming pared 9 bases from V and 9 bases from J, leaving 9 bases between. The CDR3 protein is CASGPGEQFF. For the CDR3, the DNA is TGTGCCAGTGGGCCGGGTGAGCAGTTCTTC.

The rearrangement joins TRBV11-2 to TRBJ2-3; tentatively, D is TRBD2 (6 bases). This CDR3 spans 13 amino acids. Germline CDR1 SGHAT, CDR2 FQNNGV. Deletions cut 5 bases from V and 3 bases from J, with 9 bases between. The CDR3 here is CASSRGWTDTQYF. Here the CDR3 DNA reads TGTGCCAGCAGCCGGGGGTGGACAGATACGCAGTATTTT.

The gene calls are TRBV10-3 and TRBJ1-2; 7 nucleotides agree with TRBD1. Germline V gene sequence: CDR1 ENHRY, CDR2 SYGVKD. Unmatched junction bases numbered 11, after V lost 2 bases and J lost 8 bases. This CDR3 comprises 15 residues. In nucleotides, the CDR3 is TGTGCCATCAGTGAGCCCCAAACAGGGGTCCGAGGCTACACCTTC. This encodes CAISEPQTGVRGYTF.

The chain recombines TRBV28 with TRBJ1-5, with 9 bases aligning to TRBD1. Germline V gives CDR1 MDHEN, CDR2 SYDVKM. With 0 bases clipped from V and 1 base from J, the junction kept 1 base outside the gene matches. The CDR3 is made up of 16 amino acids. CDR3 amino acids: CASSLWGQGSNQPQHF. CDR3 coding DNA: TGTGCCAGCAGTTTATGGGGACAGGGAAGCAATCAGCCCCAGCATTTT.

The chain links TRBV5-1 to TRBJ2-3; TRBD2 aligns across 13 bases. From germline, CDR1 is SGHRS and CDR2 YFSETQ. This CDR3 is 17 amino acids long. V dropped 1 base and J dropped 3; count of bases not matched to a gene: 5. The CDR3 spells CASSLWTSGGRTDTQYF. Here the CDR3 DNA reads TGCGCCAGCAGCTTGTGGACTAGCGGGGGCCGGACAGATACGCAGTATTTT.

The V gene is TRBV28, the J gene TRBJ1-3; D gene unclear. The CDR3 loop spans 15 amino acids. The germline CDR1 and CDR2 sequences are MDHEN and SYDVKM. V was trimmed by 5 bases and J by 0 bases, leaving 11 bases between them. The CDR3 loop is CASSRLVVSGNTIYF. In nucleotides, the CDR3 is TGTGCCAGCAGTAGACTGGTGGTCTCTGGAAACACCATATATTTT.

This rearrangement joins TRBV7-9 to TRBJ2-2; unclear D gene. Germline CDR1 SEHNR, CDR2 FQNEAQ (reference sequence). CDR3 length: 13 amino acids. Trimming shortened V by 5 bases and J by 5 bases, and 9 bases separated the two germline ends. DNA of the CDR3: TGTGCCAGCAGCACCGGCCGAACCGGGGAGCTGTTTTTT. It specifies CASSTGRTGELFF.

DNA for the CDR3: TGTGCCAGCAGCTTGGCCGGGACAGCTGACGGCTACACCTTC. It specifies CASSLAGTADGYTF. The chain carries TRBV4-2 and TRBJ1-2; 7 bases map to TRBD1. V was clipped by 5 bases and J by 8 bases; unmatched bases: 11. Per the germline V gene, CDR1 is LGHNA and CDR2 is YNFKEQ. This CDR3 is built from 14 residues.

The chain recombines TRBV27 with TRBJ2-3, with D perhaps TRBD2 (6 bases). The V end lost 3 bases, the J end lost 6 bases, and 16 bases lay between the germline ends. CDR3 length equals 15 residues. The V gene's germline CDR1 is MNHEY and CDR2 SMNVEV (reference sequence). The DNA of the CDR3 is TGTGCCAGCAGTTTTGGGACTGGTCGGTACGATACGCAGTATTTT. Translating gives CASSFGTGRYDTQYF.

This sequence joins TRBV28 and TRBJ2-7, with D hard to call. Trimming took 5 bases from V and 3 from J, leaving 8 bases between them. The CDR3 is made up of 12 amino acids. Germline V lookup: CDR1 MDHEN, CDR2 SYDVKM. CDR3 loop: CASSDKGYEQYF. CDR3 sequence (DNA): TGTGCCAGCAGTGACAAAGGCTACGAGCAGTACTTC.

This chain uses TRBV30 with TRBJ2-7; 8 bases align to TRBD1. CDR1 and CDR2 from the germline V gene are GTSNPN and SVGIG (reference sequence). V lost 4 bases, J lost 4 bases, and 9 bases stayed unmatched. The CDR3 is 14 amino acids. The CDR3 sequence: CAWIHRGVVYEQYF. CDR3 sequence (DNA): TGTGCCTGGATCCACAGGGGGGTCGTGTACGAGCAGTACTTC.

The chain uses TRBV15 and TRBJ1-2; no reliable D call. Between the trimmed V and J ends, which lost 1 base and 4 bases, there was a span of 10 bases. Germline-derived CDR1 and CDR2 are LNHNV and YYDKDF (reference sequence). This CDR3 is built from 14 residues. CDR3 bases: TGTGCCACCAGCAGAGGCGGCAGATCCTATGGCTACACCTTC. Encoded protein: CATSRGGRSYGYTF.

The chain employs TRBV19 and TRBJ1-4; no clear D gene. The CDR3 length is 15 residues. Germline loops: CDR1 LNHDA, CDR2 SQIVND (reference sequence). The germline V and J ends were trimmed by 6 bases and 0 bases, with 11 bases remaining between them. The DNA for the CDR3 is TGTGCCAGTAGATCGCGTCTTTCAACTAATGAAAAACTGTTTTTT. Translating gives CASRSRLSTNEKLFF.

The chain has TRBV10-3 and TRBJ1-5; D is uncertain. CDR1 and CDR2 (germline): ENHRY, SYGVKD. Trimming pared 0 bases from V and 0 bases from J, leaving 12 bases between. This CDR3 has 17 residues. The CDR3 region has the DNA TGTGCCATCAGTGAGTCGAGGCAGGTAATTAGCAATCAGCCCCAGCATTTT. It encodes CAISESRQVISNQPQHF.

A few counts support this clone. The rearrangement links TRBV29-1 to TRBJ2-1; D is perhaps TRBD2 (6 bases). The germline V and J ends were trimmed by 4 bases and 4 bases, with 14 bases remaining between them. Germline V CDR1 and CDR2: SQVTM, ANQGSEA. This CDR3 is 14 amino acids long. The CDR3 nucleotides are TGCAGCGTTGCGCGGGACTGGTCGTACAATGAGCAGTTCTTC. Protein product: CSVARDWSYNEQFF.

This chain uses TRBV19 with TRBJ1-2; TRBD1 is a possible D gene (6 bases). Trimming removed 6 bases at V and 7 bases at J, with 18 bases between. Germline CDR1 LNHDA, CDR2 SQIVND (reference sequence). The CDR3 covers 14 residues. This CDR3 is CASSNPGGALGYTF. The DNA of the CDR3 is TGTGCCAGTAGCAACCCCGGGGGGGCCCTTGGCTACACCTTC. The full variable domain, its missing parts supplied by reference TRBV19 and TRBJ1-2, is DGGITQSPKYLFRKEGQNVTLSCEQNLNHDAMYWYRQDPGQGLRLIYYSQIVNDFQKGDIAEGYSVSREKKESFPLTVTSAQKNPTAFYLCASSNPGGALGYTFGSGTRLTVV.

This clone came up a few times. The V gene is TRBV9, the J gene TRBJ2-7; 7 nucleotides agree with TRBD1. The CDR3 runs 13 residues. The junction had 10 bases not matched to a gene; V was cut back by 8 bases and J by 5 bases. Germline lookup yields CDR1 SGDLS and CDR2 YYNGEE. The CDR3 region is CARKPGTEDEQYF. CDR3 bases: TGTGCCAGAAAACCCGGGACAGAGGACGAGCAGTACTTC.

The J gene is TRBJ2-5, the V gene TRBV9; 8 nucleotides align to TRBD2. The CDR3 is 15 residues long. The V segment lost 4 bases and the J segment 1 base; nucleotides outside the gene matches: 6. Germline-derived CDR1 and CDR2 are SGDLS and YYNGEE. The CDR3 sequence: CASSYGGDTQETQYF. The CDR3 DNA is TGTGCCAGCAGCTACGGGGGGGACACCCAAGAGACCCAGTACTTC.

The chain links TRBV28 to TRBJ1-1; 9 bases line up with TRBD1. CDR3 size: 16 residues. V shed 4 bases and J 3 bases; nucleotides not matched to a gene: 9. Germline V gene data show CDR1 as MDHEN and CDR2 as SYDVKM. CDR3 region: CASSSPWGTGYTEAFF. The CDR3 region has the DNA TGTGCCAGCAGTTCTCCATGGGGGACAGGGTACACTGAAGCTTTCTTT.

The rearrangement uses TRBV27 and TRBJ2-4; a possible D gene is TRBD2 (6 bases). The CDR3 sequence is 13 residues long. Germline loops: CDR1 MNHEY, CDR2 SMNVEV (reference sequence). Trimming pared 4 bases from V and 7 bases from J, leaving 11 bases between. The CDR3 nucleotides are TGTGCCAGCAGTTATGGGGGGACCAACATTCAGTACTTC. It specifies CASSYGGTNIQYF.

This clone was counted a single time. The rearrangement links TRBV18 to TRBJ2-4; 7 bases line up with TRBD1. J gave up 8 bases and V 3 bases, and 7 bases lay outside the gene matches. Germline values: CDR1 KGHSH, CDR2 LQKENI. This CDR3 is 14 amino acids long. The CDR3 sequence is CASSPPTGLDIQYF. The CDR3 bases are TGTGCCAGCTCACCCCCGACAGGGCTGGACATTCAGTACTTC.

The chain links TRBV29-1 to TRBJ1-1; TRBD1 might be the D (5 bases). Germline V gene sequence: CDR1 SQVTM, CDR2 ANQGSEA. V was cut by 7 bases and J by 2 bases, with 11 bases left in between. The CDR3 covers 12 residues. The DNA for the CDR3 is TGCAGCGGAGGACATCTCAACACTGAAGCTTTCTTT. Protein sequence: CSGGHLNTEAFF.

This clone was picked up a small number of times. This chain joins TRBV18 and TRBJ1-1; D ambiguous. Trimming took off 5 bases at V and 2 bases at J, with 9 bases between the two ends. The germline CDR1 and CDR2 sequences are KGHSH and LQKENI. The CDR3 contains 13 residues. CDR3 bases: TGTGCCAGCTCATCTGGACGTAACACTGAAGCTTTCTTT. This encodes CASSSGRNTEAFF.

This sequence joins TRBV19 and TRBJ2-1; 9 positions match TRBD2. V was clipped by 7 bases and J by 8 bases; unmatched bases: 15. The CDR3 runs 16 residues. Germline lookup yields CDR1 LNHDA and CDR2 SQIVND (reference sequence). The CDR3 coding sequence is TGTGCCAGTACCGACCGGAGCGGGAGGAGTAGCGATGAGCAGTTCTTC. This codes for CASTDRSGRSSDEQFF.

This clone has a handful of counts. This chain links TRBV2 with TRBJ2-2; 7 bases are shared with TRBD1. The CDR3 runs to 13 residues. The J segment lost 7 bases and the V segment lost 5 bases, leaving 4 bases of the junction unmatched. CDR1 is SNHLY and CDR2 is FYNNEI in the germline V gene. The CDR3 region has the DNA TGTGCCAGCAGTCCACAGGGGAGCGGGGAGCTGTTTTTT. Amino acid sequence: CASSPQGSGELFF.

The chain recombines TRBV6-5 with TRBJ1-3; D unclear. Looked up from germline, CDR1 is MNHEY and CDR2 is SVGAGI. The CDR3 is made up of 14 amino acids. Trimming took off 2 bases at V and 0 bases at J, with 5 bases between the two ends. CDR3 coding DNA: TGTGCCAGCAGTTACGGCAGCTCTGGAAACACCATATATTTT. It is translated as CASSYGSSGNTIYF.

A remark on this clone: The sample carries other DNA sequences with the same CDR3. V and J are TRBV5-5 and TRBJ1-1, with a tentative D call TRBD1 (6 bases). The ends were cut back, 1 base at V and 1 base at J, with 8 bases in the middle. CDR1 and CDR2 (germline): SGHKS, YYEKEE (reference sequence). CDR3 length: 14 amino acids. CDR3 loop: CASSLTGRNTEAFF. The CDR3 DNA sequence: TGTGCCAGCAGCTTGACAGGGCGGAACACTGAAGCTTTCTTT.

The rearrangement joins TRBV10-3 to TRBJ1-5, with 10 positions matching TRBD1. Germline lookup yields CDR1 ENHRY and CDR2 SYGVKD. The junction had 2 bases not matched to a gene; V was cut back by 4 bases and J by 8 bases. The CDR3 has 13 amino acids. CDR3 amino acids: CAISGTGGEPQHF. The CDR3 nucleotides read TGTGCCATCAGTGGGACAGGGGGTGAGCCCCAGCATTTT.

The rearrangement links TRBV5-4 to TRBJ2-1, with 12 bases identical to TRBD2. The CDR3 has 17 residues. Trimming took 0 bases from V and 5 from J; bases not matched to a gene: 6. Germline CDR1 SGHNT, CDR2 YYREEE (reference sequence). The CDR3 DNA is TGTGCCAGCAGCTTGGGACCGACTAGCGGGAGCCACAATGAGCAGTTCTTC. Translation: CASSLGPTSGSHNEQFF.